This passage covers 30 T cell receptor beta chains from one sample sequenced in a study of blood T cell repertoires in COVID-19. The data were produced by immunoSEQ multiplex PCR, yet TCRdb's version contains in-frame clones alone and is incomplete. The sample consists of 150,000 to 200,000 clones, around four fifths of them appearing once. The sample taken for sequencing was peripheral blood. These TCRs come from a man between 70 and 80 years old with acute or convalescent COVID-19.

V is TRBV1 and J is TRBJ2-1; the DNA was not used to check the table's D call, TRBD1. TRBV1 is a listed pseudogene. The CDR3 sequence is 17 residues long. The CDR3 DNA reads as TGCACCAGCAGCCAAGATGCCCCCAGGGGGACCGGTACTGAGCAGTTCTTC. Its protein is CTSSQDAPRGTGTEQFF.

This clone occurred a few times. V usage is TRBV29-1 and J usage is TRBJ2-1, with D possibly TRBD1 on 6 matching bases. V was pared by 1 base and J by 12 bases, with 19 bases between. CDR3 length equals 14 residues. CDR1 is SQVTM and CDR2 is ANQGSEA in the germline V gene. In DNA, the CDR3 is TGCAGCGTTGAAGGGAAGATCAGGGGCCCGAGGCAGTTCTTC. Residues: CSVEGKIRGPRQFF.

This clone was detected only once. The DNA of the CDR3 is TGTGCCAGCAGTGACCAGGTGAACACTGAAGCTTTCTTT. Its protein is CASSDQVNTEAFF. The V gene is TRBV2, the J gene TRBJ1-1; D unresolved. Trimming took 3 bases from V and 0 from J, leaving 5 bases between them. The germline gives CDR1 SNHLY, CDR2 FYNNEI. The CDR3 runs to 13 residues.

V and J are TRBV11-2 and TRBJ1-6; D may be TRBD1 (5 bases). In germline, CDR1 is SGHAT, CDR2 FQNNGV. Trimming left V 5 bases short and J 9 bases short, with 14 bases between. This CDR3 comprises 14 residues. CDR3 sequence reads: CASSPQGSASPLHF. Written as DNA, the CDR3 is TGTGCCAGCAGCCCGCAGGGATCTGCTTCACCCCTCCACTTT.

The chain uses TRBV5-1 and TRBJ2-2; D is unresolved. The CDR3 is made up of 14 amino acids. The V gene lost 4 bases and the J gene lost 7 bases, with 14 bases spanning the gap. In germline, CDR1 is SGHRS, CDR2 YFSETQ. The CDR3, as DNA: TGCGCCAGCAGCCCTCAGTTGAGAGGCGGGGAGCTGTTTTTT. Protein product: CASSPQLRGGELFF.

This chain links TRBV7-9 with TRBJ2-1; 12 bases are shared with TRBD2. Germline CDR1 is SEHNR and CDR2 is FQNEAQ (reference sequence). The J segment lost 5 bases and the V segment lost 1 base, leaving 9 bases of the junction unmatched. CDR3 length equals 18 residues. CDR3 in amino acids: CASSLEGSSGRAHNEQFF. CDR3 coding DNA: TGTGCCAGCAGCTTAGAGGGGTCTAGCGGGAGGGCCCACAATGAGCAGTTCTTC.

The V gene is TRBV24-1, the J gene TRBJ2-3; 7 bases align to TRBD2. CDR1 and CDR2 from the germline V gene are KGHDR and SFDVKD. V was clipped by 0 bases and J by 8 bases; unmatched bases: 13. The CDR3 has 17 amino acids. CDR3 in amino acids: CATSDLGLAEPWGTQYF. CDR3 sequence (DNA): TGTGCCACCAGTGATTTGGGGCTAGCGGAGCCCTGGGGTACGCAGTATTTT.

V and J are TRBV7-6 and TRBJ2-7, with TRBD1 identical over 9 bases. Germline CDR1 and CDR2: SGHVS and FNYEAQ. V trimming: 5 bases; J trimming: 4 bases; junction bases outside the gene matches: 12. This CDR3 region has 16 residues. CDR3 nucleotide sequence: TGTGCCAGCAGCCCCCTCCTCGGGACAGGGATGTACGAGCAGTACTTC. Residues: CASSPLLGTGMYEQYF.

The DNA of the CDR3 is TGTGCCAGCAGGTCCTTCCTAGGGGGCTCCTACAATGAGCAGTTCTTC. Translation: CASRSFLGGSYNEQFF. V is TRBV5-5 and J is TRBJ2-1; weak D call: TRBD1 (6 bases). CDR1 is SGHKS, CDR2 YYEKEE, per germline (reference sequence). CDR3 size: 16 residues. V was trimmed by 5 bases and J by 0 bases, leaving 15 bases between them.

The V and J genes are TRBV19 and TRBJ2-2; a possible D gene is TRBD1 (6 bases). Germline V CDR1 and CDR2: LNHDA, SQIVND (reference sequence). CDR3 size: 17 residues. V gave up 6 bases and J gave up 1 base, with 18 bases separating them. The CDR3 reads CASREGTPSQNTGELFF. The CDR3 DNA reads TGTGCCAGTAGAGAGGGGACACCAAGCCAGAACACCGGGGAGCTGTTTTTT.

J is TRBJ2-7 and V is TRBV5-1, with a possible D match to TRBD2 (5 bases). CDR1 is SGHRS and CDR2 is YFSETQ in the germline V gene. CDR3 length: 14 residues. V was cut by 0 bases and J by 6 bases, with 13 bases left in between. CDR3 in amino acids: CASSLDGGLGEQYF. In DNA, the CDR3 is TGCGCCAGCAGCTTGGATGGAGGACTGGGCGAGCAGTACTTC. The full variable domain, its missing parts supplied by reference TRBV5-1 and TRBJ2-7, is KAGVTQTPRYLIKTRGQQVTLSCSPISGHRSVSWYQQTPGQGLQFLFEYFSETQRNKGNFPGRFSGRQFSNSRSEMNVSTLELGDSALYLCASSLDGGLGEQYFGPGTRLTVT.

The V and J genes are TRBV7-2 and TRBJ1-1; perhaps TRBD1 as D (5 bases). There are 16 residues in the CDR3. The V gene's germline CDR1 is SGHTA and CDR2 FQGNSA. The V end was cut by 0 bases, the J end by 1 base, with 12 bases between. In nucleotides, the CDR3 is TGTGCCAGCAGCTTAGCGGGGCAGGTCAAGAACACTGAAGCTTTCTTT. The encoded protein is CASSLAGQVKNTEAFF.

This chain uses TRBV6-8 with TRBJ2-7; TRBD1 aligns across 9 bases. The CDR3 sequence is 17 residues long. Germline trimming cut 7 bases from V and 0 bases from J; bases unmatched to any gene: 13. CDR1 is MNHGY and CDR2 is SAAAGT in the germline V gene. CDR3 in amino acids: CASTHQPGQGSSYEQYF. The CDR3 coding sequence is TGTGCCAGCACCCATCAGCCCGGACAGGGGAGCTCCTACGAGCAGTACTTC.

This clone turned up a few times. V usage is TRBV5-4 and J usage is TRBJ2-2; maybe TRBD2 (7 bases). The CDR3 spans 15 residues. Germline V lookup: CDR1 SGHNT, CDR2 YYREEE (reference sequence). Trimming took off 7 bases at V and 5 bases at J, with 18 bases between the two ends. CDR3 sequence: CASLERGGNTGELFF. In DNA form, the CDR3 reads TGTGCCAGCCTCGAAAGGGGGGGTAATACCGGGGAGCTGTTTTTT. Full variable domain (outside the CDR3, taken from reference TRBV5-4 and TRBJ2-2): ETGVTQSPTHLIKTRGQQVTLRCSSQSGHNTVSWYQQALGQGPQFIFQYYREEENGRGNFPPRFSGLQFPNYSSELNVNALELDDSALYLCASLERGGNTGELFFGEGSRLTVL.

The CDR3 here is CASSLLSGAFF. As DNA, the CDR3 is TGTGCCAGCAGCTTGCTTTCGGGGGCTTTCTTT. The rearrangement uses TRBV5-6 and TRBJ1-1, with D unresolved. V lost 1 base, J lost 11 bases, and 9 bases lay in between. Germline lookup yields CDR1 SGHDT and CDR2 YYEEEE. The CDR3 is made up of 11 amino acids.

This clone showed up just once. CDR3 in amino acids: CASSQTRQGTEAFF. CDR3 DNA sequence: TGTGCCAGCAGCCAAACCCGACAGGGCACTGAAGCTTTCTTT. The chain carries TRBV3-1 (or the pseudogene TRBV3-2) and TRBJ1-1, with 7 bases matching TRBD1. Germline values: CDR1 LGHDT, CDR2 YNNKEL (reference sequence). Trimming removed 2 bases from V and 4 bases from J; junction bases left unmatched: 4. CDR3 size: 14 residues.

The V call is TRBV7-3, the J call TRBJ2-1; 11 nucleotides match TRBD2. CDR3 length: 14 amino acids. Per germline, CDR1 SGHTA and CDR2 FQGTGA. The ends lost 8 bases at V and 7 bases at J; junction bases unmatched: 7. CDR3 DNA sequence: TGTGCCAGCCGGCTAGCGGGAGGTGGTAATGAGCAGTTCTTC. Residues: CASRLAGGGNEQFF.

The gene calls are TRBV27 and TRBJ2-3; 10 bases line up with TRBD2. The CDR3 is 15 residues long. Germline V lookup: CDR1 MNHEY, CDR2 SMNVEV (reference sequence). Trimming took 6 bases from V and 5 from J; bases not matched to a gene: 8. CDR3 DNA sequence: TGTGCCAGCAGGGCAGCGGGAGGGCCTGTAGATACGCAGTATTTT. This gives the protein CASRAAGGPVDTQYF.

CDR3 DNA sequence: TGTGCCACTACACGACAGAGCCACTCCTACGAGCAGTACTTC. Its protein product is CATTRQSHSYEQYF. The chain combines TRBV6-5 with TRBJ2-7; maybe TRBD1 (5 bases). Per germline, CDR1 MNHEY and CDR2 SVGAGI. With 10 bases removed from V and 0 bases from J, the gap between germline ends came to 16 bases. The length of the CDR3 is 14 residues.

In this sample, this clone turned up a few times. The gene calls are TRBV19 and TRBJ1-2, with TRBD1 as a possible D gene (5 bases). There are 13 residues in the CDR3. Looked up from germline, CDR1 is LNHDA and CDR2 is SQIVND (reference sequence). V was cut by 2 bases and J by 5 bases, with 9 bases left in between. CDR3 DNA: TGTGCCAGTAGTATACTTGACAGATATGGCTACACCTTC. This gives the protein CASSILDRYGYTF.

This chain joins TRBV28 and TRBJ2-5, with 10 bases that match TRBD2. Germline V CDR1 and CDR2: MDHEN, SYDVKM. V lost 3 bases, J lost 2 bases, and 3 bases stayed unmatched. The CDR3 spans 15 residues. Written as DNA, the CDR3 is TGTGCCAGCAGTTTTGCTAGCGGGAGACAAGAGACCCAGTACTTC. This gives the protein CASSFASGRQETQYF.

CDR3 in amino acids: CASSGGSITSGTDTQYF. In DNA form, the CDR3 reads TGTGCCAGCAGCGGGGGTAGCATTACTAGCGGCACAGATACGCAGTATTTT. This rearrangement joins TRBV5-8 to TRBJ2-3; 7 nucleotides agree with TRBD2. CDR1 is SGHTS, CDR2 YDEGEE, per germline. The J segment lost 1 base and the V segment lost 4 bases, leaving 12 bases of the junction unmatched. This CDR3 is 17 amino acids long.

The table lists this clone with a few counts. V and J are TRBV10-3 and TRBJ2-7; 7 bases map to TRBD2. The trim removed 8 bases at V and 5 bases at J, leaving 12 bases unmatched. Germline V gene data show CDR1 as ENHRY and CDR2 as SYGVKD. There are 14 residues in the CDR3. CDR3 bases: TGTGCCATCTCCCCGGGGAGCGGGGTACACGAGCAGTACTTC. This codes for CAISPGSGVHEQYF.

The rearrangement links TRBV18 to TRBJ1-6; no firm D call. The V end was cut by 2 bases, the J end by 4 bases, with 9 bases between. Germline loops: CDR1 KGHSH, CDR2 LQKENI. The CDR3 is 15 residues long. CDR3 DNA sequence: TGTGCCAGCTCACCAGAGGCAGCATATAATTCACCCCTCCACTTT. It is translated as CASSPEAAYNSPLHF.

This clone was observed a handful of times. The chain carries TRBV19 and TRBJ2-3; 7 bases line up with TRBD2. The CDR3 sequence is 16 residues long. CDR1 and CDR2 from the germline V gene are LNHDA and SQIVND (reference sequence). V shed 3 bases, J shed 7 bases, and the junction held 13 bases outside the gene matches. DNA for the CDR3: TGTGCCAGTAGTATTAAGCGGGGCTCTAACATCAATACGCAGTATTTT. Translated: CASSIKRGSNINTQYF.

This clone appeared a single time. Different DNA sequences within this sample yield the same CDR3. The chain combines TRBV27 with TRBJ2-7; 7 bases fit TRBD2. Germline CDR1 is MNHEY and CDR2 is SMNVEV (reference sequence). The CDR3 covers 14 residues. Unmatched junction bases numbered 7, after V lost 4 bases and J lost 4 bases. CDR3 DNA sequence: TGTGCCAGCAGTTGGTCTAGCGGATCATACGAGCAGTACTTC. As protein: CASSWSSGSYEQYF.

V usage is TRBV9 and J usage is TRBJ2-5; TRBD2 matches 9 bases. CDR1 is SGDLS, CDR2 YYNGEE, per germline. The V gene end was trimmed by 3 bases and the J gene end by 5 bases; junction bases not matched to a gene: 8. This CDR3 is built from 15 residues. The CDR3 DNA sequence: TGTGCCAGCAGCGAGGCGGGAGGGTTTTGGGAGACCCAGTACTTC. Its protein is CASSEAGGFWETQYF.

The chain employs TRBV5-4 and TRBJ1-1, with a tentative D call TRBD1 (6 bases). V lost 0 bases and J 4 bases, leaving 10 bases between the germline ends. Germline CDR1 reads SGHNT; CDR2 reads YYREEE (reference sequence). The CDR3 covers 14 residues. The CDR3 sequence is CASSLEGGGTEAFF. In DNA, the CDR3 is TGTGCCAGCAGCTTGGAAGGGGGGGGCACTGAAGCTTTCTTT.

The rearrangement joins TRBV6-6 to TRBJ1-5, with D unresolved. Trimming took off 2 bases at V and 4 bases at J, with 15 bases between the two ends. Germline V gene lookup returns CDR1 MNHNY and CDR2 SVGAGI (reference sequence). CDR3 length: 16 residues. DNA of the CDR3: TGTGCCAGCAGTTACAGGGAGGTCCGAGGGAATCAGCCCCAGCATTTT. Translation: CASSYREVRGNQPQHF.

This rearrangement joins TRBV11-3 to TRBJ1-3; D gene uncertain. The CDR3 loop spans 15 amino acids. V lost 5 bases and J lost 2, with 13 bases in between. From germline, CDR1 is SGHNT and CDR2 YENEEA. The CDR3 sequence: CASSPPERAGNTIYF. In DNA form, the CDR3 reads TGTGCCAGCAGCCCTCCCGAGAGGGCTGGAAACACCATATATTTT.